This TCR beta chain was sequenced during a study of neurological immune-mediated disorders. Study-wide results and limits: The study found the most TCR clonal expansion in HTLV-1-associated myelopathy and the least in multiple sclerosis, below healthy controls.

Via MiXCR, TCRdb re-called the 5' RACE reads, giving one row per CDR3 protein. This sample yields 20,000 or so distinct CDR3 sequences, of which around an eighth are seen a single time; under 20% belongs to the top ten. The CDR3 spans 14 residues. The germline V and J ends were trimmed by 2 bases and 3 bases, with 11 bases remaining between them. Germline-derived CDR1 and CDR2 are MGHRA and YSYEKL. This clonotype was detected many times. The antigen is undetermined. The TCR was taken from a woman aged 40 to 50 with HTLV-1-associated myelopathy (HAM/TSP). Source material: PBMCs. The V gene is TRBV4-1, the J gene TRBJ2-7, with D tentatively TRBD1 (6 bases). The CDR3 DNA reads TGCGCCAGCAGCCAATGGACAGCCGACTACGAGCAGTACTTC. Amino acid sequence: CASSQWTADYEQYF.